A selection of T cell receptor beta chains follows, all from one sample in a study of human T cells and chemical hapten exposure. TCRdb processed the reads anew with MiXCR; each CDR3 protein has one entry. This sample has 95,000 to 150,000 distinct CDR3 sequences, with around 8.5% found just once. Sequenced: whole blood. The origin of the receptors is a human donor in good health. Some clones in this sample may be carry-over from other donors' samples. The CDR3 runs from the conserved cysteine through the conserved F or W. Fields, in order: CDR3 length, D gene, J gene, clone size, V gene, CDR3 protein, CDR3 DNA. The D gene is left open where the match is weak. Clone size, where shown, is once, few, many, or a class for clones that have expanded.

len: 16; d_gene: TRBD1; j_gene: TRBJ2-3; abundance: few; v_gene: TRBV9; CDR3aa: CASSKRQGALADTQYF; CDR3nt: TGTGCCAGCAGCAAAAGACAGGGGGCTTTGGCAGATACGCAGTATTTT
len: 14; d_gene: -; j_gene: TRBJ2-3; abundance: many; v_gene: TRBV7-9; CDR3aa: CASSPGGLADTQYF; CDR3nt: TGTGCCAGCAGCCCCGGAGGGCTTGCAGATACGCAGTATTTT
len: 17; d_gene: -; j_gene: TRBJ1-6; abundance: many; v_gene: TRBV4-3; CDR3aa: CASSQDYGGQVVSPLHF; CDR3nt: TGCGCCAGCAGCCAAGACTACGGGGGGCAGGTCGTCTCACCCCTCCACTTT
len: 15; d_gene: -; j_gene: TRBJ1-2; abundance: -; v_gene: TRBV7-9; CDR3aa: CASSLGSGRDYGYTF; CDR3nt: TGTGCCAGCAGCTTAGGTTCTGGCAGGGACTATGGCTACACCTTC
len: 14; d_gene: -; j_gene: TRBJ1-5; abundance: -; v_gene: TRBV19; CDR3aa: CASSNDRSNQPQHF; CDR3nt: TGTGCCAGTAGTAACGACAGAAGCAATCAGCCCCAGCATTTT
len: 13; d_gene: -; j_gene: TRBJ1-2; abundance: -; v_gene: TRBV20-1; CDR3aa: CSARAARQDGYTF; CDR3nt: TGCAGTGCTAGAGCTGCTCGACAGGACGGCTACACCTTC
len: 14; d_gene: TRBD2; j_gene: TRBJ2-7; abundance: -; v_gene: TRBV20-1; CDR3aa: CSARVAGRGDEQYF; CDR3nt: TGCAGTGCTAGAGTTGCGGGGCGGGGGGACGAGCAGTACTTC
len: 14; d_gene: -; j_gene: TRBJ1-5; abundance: many; v_gene: TRBV20-1; CDR3aa: CSARPSGRGQPQHF; CDR3nt: TGCAGTGCTAGACCTTCAGGGAGAGGTCAGCCCCAGCATTTT
len: 16; d_gene: -; j_gene: TRBJ2-7; abundance: few; v_gene: TRBV5-1; CDR3aa: CASSSDRDERYYEQYF; CDR3nt: TGCGCCAGCAGCTCGGACCGGGACGAGCGCTACTACGAGCAGTACTTC
len: 15; d_gene: TRBD1; j_gene: TRBJ2-7; abundance: few; v_gene: TRBV7-8; CDR3aa: CASSLWDRDPDEQYF; CDR3nt: TGTGCCAGCAGCCTATGGGACAGGGACCCCGACGAGCAGTACTTC
len: 16; d_gene: -; j_gene: TRBJ1-4; abundance: many; v_gene: TRBV7-9; CDR3aa: CASSLALGERNEKLFF; CDR3nt: TGTGCCAGCAGCTTAGCGCTGGGGGAGAGGAATGAAAAACTGTTTTTT
len: 16; d_gene: -; j_gene: TRBJ1-1; abundance: many; v_gene: TRBV7-3; CDR3aa: CASSLTAVQGNTEAFF; CDR3nt: TGTGCCAGCAGCTTAACGGCAGTACAGGGCAACACTGAAGCTTTCTTT
len: 12; d_gene: -; j_gene: TRBJ2-3; abundance: once; v_gene: TRBV7-9; CDR3aa: CASSVRTDTRYF; CDR3nt: TGTGCCAGCAGCGTACGCACAGATACGCGGTATTTT
len: 15; d_gene: -; j_gene: TRBJ2-5; abundance: -; v_gene: TRBV5-1; CDR3aa: CASSLQSEFQETQYF; CDR3nt: TGCGCCAGCAGCTTGCAATCAGAATTTCAAGAGACCCAGTACTTC
len: 16; d_gene: TRBD1; j_gene: TRBJ1-2; abundance: many; v_gene: TRBV29-1; CDR3aa: CSVESGRGLSRYGYTF; CDR3nt: TGCAGCGTTGAGTCGGGCAGGGGGCTCTCCCGATATGGCTACACCTTC
len: 13; d_gene: -; j_gene: TRBJ2-3; abundance: many; v_gene: TRBV7-9; CDR3aa: CASSSEAAYTQYF; CDR3nt: TGTGCCAGCAGCTCGGAGGCTGCGTATACGCAGTATTTT
len: 12; d_gene: -; j_gene: TRBJ2-1; abundance: few; v_gene: TRBV4-1; CDR3aa: CASSPTSVEQFF; CDR3nt: TGCGCCAGCAGCCCGACTAGTGTTGAGCAGTTCTTC
len: 16; d_gene: TRBD2; j_gene: TRBJ2-7; abundance: many; v_gene: TRBV27; CDR3aa: CASSLGAGLAGEGQYF; CDR3nt: TGTGCCAGCAGTTTAGGGGCCGGGCTAGCGGGTGAGGGGCAGTACTTC
len: 14; d_gene: -; j_gene: TRBJ1-1; abundance: many; v_gene: TRBV13; CDR3aa: CASSRGRPNTEAFF; CDR3nt: TGTGCCAGCAGCAGGGGACGACCGAACACTGAAGCTTTCTTT
len: 15; d_gene: -; j_gene: TRBJ2-2; abundance: few; v_gene: TRBV11-3; CDR3aa: CASSLERGPTGELFF; CDR3nt: TGTGCCAGCAGCTTAGAGCGGGGCCCCACCGGGGAGCTGTTTTTT
len: 14; d_gene: -; j_gene: TRBJ2-7; abundance: many; v_gene: TRBV12-3/TRBV12-4; CDR3aa: CASSSGRSSYEQYF; CDR3nt: TGTGCCAGCAGTTCGGGACGGAGCTCCTACGAGCAGTACTTC
len: 16; d_gene: -; j_gene: TRBJ2-6; abundance: few; v_gene: TRBV6-5; CDR3aa: CASSPGGNSGANVLTF; CDR3nt: TGTGCCAGTTCCCCTGGGGGTAACTCTGGGGCCAACGTCCTGACTTTC
len: 15; d_gene: -; j_gene: TRBJ2-1; abundance: -; v_gene: TRBV20-1; CDR3aa: CSARDRGPLHNEQFF; CDR3nt: TGCAGTGCTAGAGACCGGGGCCCCCTTCACAATGAGCAGTTCTTC
len: 19; d_gene: TRBD2; j_gene: TRBJ2-6; abundance: -; v_gene: TRBV7-2; CDR3aa: CASSQRGGSKISGANVLTF; CDR3nt: TGTGCCAGCAGCCAACGGGGGGGAAGCAAAATCTCTGGGGCCAACGTCCTGACTTTC
len: 17; d_gene: -; j_gene: TRBJ2-2; abundance: many; v_gene: TRBV3-1; CDR3aa: CASSQDGRGAYTGELFF; CDR3nt: TGTGCCAGCAGCCAAGATGGAAGAGGGGCCTACACCGGGGAGCTGTTTTTT
len: 14; d_gene: -; j_gene: TRBJ1-2; abundance: few; v_gene: TRBV29-1; CDR3aa: CSVDEREVGYGYTF; CDR3nt: TGCAGCGTTGATGAGAGGGAGGTCGGCTATGGCTACACCTTC
len: 17; d_gene: TRBD1; j_gene: TRBJ2-3; abundance: -; v_gene: TRBV15; CDR3aa: CATSTGTGEFSTDTQYF; CDR3nt: TGTGCCACCAGCACTGGGACAGGGGAATTTAGCACAGATACGCAGTATTTT
len: 14; d_gene: -; j_gene: TRBJ1-2; abundance: -; v_gene: TRBV7-9; CDR3aa: CASSLDGGPYGYTF; CDR3nt: TGTGCCAGCAGCTTAGATGGAGGACCCTATGGCTACACCTTC